Reported below is one T cell receptor (beta chain). V was clipped by 4 bases and J by 0 bases; unmatched bases: 17. CDR3 length: 20 amino acids. The germline gives CDR1 MNHNS, CDR2 SASEGT. The data originate from a study of T cell changes during pregnancy in multiple sclerosis. Some clones are missing from TCRdb's copy, which holds only in-frame ones; the method was immunoSEQ multiplex PCR. Here the sample spans 40,000 to 45,000 clones, roughly nine tenths being singletons. This chain connects TRBV6-1 to TRBJ1-5; TRBD1 matches at 8 bases. The sequence came from a female donor with multiple sclerosis, enrolled in a pregnancy study. The sample consisted of CD4+ T cells from peripheral blood mononuclear cells, taken in the first trimester of pregnancy. The CDR3 DNA reads as TGTGCCAGCAGTGGGCGGACAGGGAGGGGCCTTTTTTATAGCAATCAGCCCCAGCATTTT. This translates into CASSGRTGRGLFYSNQPQHF.